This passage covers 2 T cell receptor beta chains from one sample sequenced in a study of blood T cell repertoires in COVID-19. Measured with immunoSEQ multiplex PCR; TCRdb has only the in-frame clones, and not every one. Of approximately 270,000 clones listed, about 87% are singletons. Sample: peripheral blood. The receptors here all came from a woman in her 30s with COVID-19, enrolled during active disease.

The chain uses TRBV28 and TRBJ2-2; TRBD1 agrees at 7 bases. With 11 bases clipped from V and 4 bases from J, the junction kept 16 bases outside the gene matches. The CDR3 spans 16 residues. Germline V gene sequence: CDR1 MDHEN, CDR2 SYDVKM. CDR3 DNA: TGTGCCCCCGAACCAAAGACAGGGTTGCGCACCGGGGAGCTGTTTTTT. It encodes CAPEPKTGLRTGELFF.

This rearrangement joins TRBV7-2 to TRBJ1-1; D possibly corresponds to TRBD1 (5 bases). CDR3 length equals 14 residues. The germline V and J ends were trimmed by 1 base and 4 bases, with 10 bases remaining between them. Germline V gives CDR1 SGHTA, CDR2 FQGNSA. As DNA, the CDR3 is TGTGCCAGCAGCTTAGATCCAGGGCTCACTGAAGCTTTCTTT. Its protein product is CASSLDPGLTEAFF.